The 24 T cell receptor beta chains below come from one sample, sequenced in a study of T cell responses to AZD1222 COVID-19 vaccine. TCRdb's table, derived via immunoSEQ multiplex PCR, lists solely in-frame clones and lacks some. In the table there are about 110,000 clones, around nine tenths of which are singletons. The source was peripheral blood, collected on day 0 of AZD1222 vaccination. These receptors were collected from an adult in good health.

The CDR3 coding sequence is TGTGCCAGCAGTTTCCCCCCCGGTGGTTCCTACGAGCAGTACTTC. This translates into CASSFPPGGSYEQYF. The chain uses TRBV28 and TRBJ2-7; no firm D call. This CDR3 has 15 amino acids. With 3 bases removed from V and 1 base from J, the gap between germline ends came to 13 bases. The germline V gene has CDR1 MDHEN and CDR2 SYDVKM.

V gene TRBV6-5 combines with J gene TRBJ2-7, with D perhaps being TRBD1 or TRBD2 (5 bases each). V shed 4 bases and J shed 11 bases, with 15 bases lying between them. The CDR3 is made up of 12 amino acids. Germline V gene sequence: CDR1 MNHEY, CDR2 SVGAGI. The CDR3 DNA is TGTGCCAGCAGTTCCGCGACGGGGCACAAGTACTTC. Its translation: CASSSATGHKYF.

This sequence joins TRBV30 and TRBJ1-1; no clear D gene. The V end was cut by 2 bases, the J end by 3 bases, with 7 bases between. Germline CDR1 and CDR2: GTSNPN and SVGIG (reference sequence). The CDR3 is 12 residues long. The DNA of the CDR3 is TGTGCCTGGAGTCGGACGCACACTGAAGCTTTCTTT. The encoded protein is CAWSRTHTEAFF.

This clone came up once. This sequence joins TRBV6-5 and TRBJ2-7, with 13 nucleotides matching TRBD2. Trimming removed 6 bases from V and 4 bases from J; junction bases left unmatched: 6. CDR3 size: 15 residues. Germline assignment: CDR1 MNHEY and CDR2 SVGAGI. CDR3 residues: CASSPGTSGIYEQYF. The CDR3, as DNA: TGTGCCAGCAGCCCAGGGACTAGCGGGATTTACGAGCAGTACTTC.

The V call is TRBV7-8, the J call TRBJ2-7; maybe TRBD1 (7 bases). CDR3 length equals 15 residues. Germline assignment: CDR1 SGHVS and CDR2 FQNEAQ. Trimming removed 5 bases at V and 3 bases at J, with 17 bases between. CDR3 sequence (DNA): TGTGCCAGCAGCCCTTATCGACAGGGAGGCTACGAGCAGTACTTC. Residues: CASSPYRQGGYEQYF. Combining the CDR3 with reference TRBV7-8 and TRBJ2-7 gives the whole variable domain GAGVSQSPRYKVAKRGQDVALRCDPISGHVSLFWYQQALGQGPEFLTYFQNEAQLDKSGLPSDRFFAERPEGSVSTLKIQRTQQEDSAVYLCASSPYRQGGYEQYFGPGTRLTVT.

The chain carries TRBV28 and TRBJ2-7; 9 bases map to TRBD1. The germline V gene has CDR1 MDHEN and CDR2 SYDVKM. CDR3 size: 16 residues. Trimming at V came to 3 bases and at J to 0 bases, leaving 6 bases not matched to a gene. The CDR3: CASSFRTGAHSYEQYF. The CDR3 bases are TGTGCCAGCAGTTTCCGGACAGGGGCGCACTCCTACGAGCAGTACTTC.

V usage is TRBV20-1 and J usage is TRBJ1-4; no reliable D call. This CDR3 is 11 amino acids long. CDR1 is DFQATT, CDR2 SNEGSKA, per germline (reference sequence). The V end lost 5 bases, the J end lost 15 bases, and 16 bases lay between the germline ends. CDR3 region: CSAAGPFHLFF. As DNA, the CDR3 is TGCAGTGCTGCCGGGCCTTTCCATTTGTTTTTT.

The rearrangement joins TRBV6-5 to TRBJ2-7; a weak D match, TRBD1 (5 bases). There are 14 residues in the CDR3. V gave up 4 bases and J gave up 1 base, with 11 bases separating them. CDR1 MNHEY and CDR2 SVGAGI come from the germline V gene. CDR3 DNA: TGTGCCAGCAGTTTGAACAGGCAGTCCTACGAGCAGTACTTC. Its translation: CASSLNRQSYEQYF.

This chain links TRBV2 with TRBJ2-2, with TRBD2 matching over 7 bases. V was pared by 8 bases and J by 5 bases, with 17 bases of the junction left unmatched. Germline CDR1 and CDR2: SNHLY and FYNNEI. This CDR3 has 17 amino acids. For the CDR3, the DNA is TGTGCCAGCGCTTTCGTGAGGGGAGCGGGGTATACCGGGGAGCTGTTTTTT. This gives the protein CASAFVRGAGYTGELFF. Full variable domain (missing parts from reference TRBV2 and TRBJ2-2): EPEVTQTPSHQVTQMGQEVILRCVPISNHLYFYWYRQILGQKVEFLVSFYNNEISEKSEIFDDQFSVERPDGSNFTLKIRSTKLEDSAMYFCASAFVRGAGYTGELFFGEGSRLTVL.

This chain connects TRBV6-2 or TRBV6-3 to TRBJ2-2; 8 nucleotides match TRBD1. The germline CDR1 and CDR2 sequences are MNHEY and SVGEGT. The CDR3 has 17 amino acids. The junction had 11 bases not matched to a gene; V was cut back by 2 bases and J by 6 bases. As DNA, the CDR3 is TGTGCCAGCAGTTACAGACCGGGACAGGAATTTTCCGGGGAGCTGTTTTTT. Its translation is CASSYRPGQEFSGELFF.

This chain connects TRBV28 to TRBJ1-2; 9 positions agree with TRBD1. The CDR3 is 16 amino acids. V shed 5 bases, J shed 6 bases, and the junction held 13 bases outside the gene matches. Germline CDR1 MDHEN, CDR2 SYDVKM. DNA of the CDR3: TGTGCCAGCAGTCTCGGACAGGGGATCCTCAGAGATGGCTACACCTTC. Protein: CASSLGQGILRDGYTF.

This clone has only one observation. This chain connects TRBV29-1 to TRBJ2-5; possibly TRBD2 for D (5 bases). This CDR3 region has 12 residues. Germline CDR1 is SQVTM and CDR2 is ANQGSEA. The V gene lost 8 bases and the J gene lost 5 bases, with 15 bases spanning the gap. The CDR3 reads CSTGRLRETQYF. The CDR3 nucleotides read TGCAGCACCGGCCGACTAAGGGAGACCCAGTACTTC.

The chain has TRBV3-1 (or the pseudogene TRBV3-2) and TRBJ2-4, with 10 bases identical to TRBD2. The CDR3 spans 18 residues. Germline V gene lookup returns CDR1 LGHDT and CDR2 YNNKEL (reference sequence). V shed 1 base, J shed 0 bases, and the junction held 6 bases outside the gene matches. The CDR3 DNA follows: TGTGCCAGCAGCCAAGGCGTGAGCGGGGGGGTAGCCAAAAACATTCAGTACTTC. Its translation is CASSQGVSGGVAKNIQYF.

The chain uses TRBV5-4 and TRBJ1-2, with 7 bases lining up with TRBD1. CDR3 length: 14 residues. Germline V gene data show CDR1 as SGHNT and CDR2 as YYREEE (reference sequence). J gave up 3 bases and V 3 bases, and 5 bases lay outside the gene matches. CDR3 sequence reads: CASSSGTAYYGYTF. The CDR3 DNA reads TGTGCCAGCAGCTCGGGGACAGCGTACTATGGCTACACCTTC.

The chain is built from TRBV10-1 and TRBJ2-7; 9 bases map to TRBD1. CDR3 length equals 15 residues. J lost 1 base, V lost 3 bases, and 4 bases had no gene match. Germline CDR1 and CDR2: WNHNN and SYGVQD (reference sequence). CDR3 region: CASSEGGTGSYEQYF. The CDR3 DNA is TGCGCCAGCAGTGAAGGAGGGACAGGGTCCTACGAGCAGTACTTC.

This sequence joins TRBV7-2 and TRBJ2-2; D may be TRBD1 (7 bases). Trimming removed 6 bases at V and 4 bases at J, with 15 bases between. The CDR3 is made up of 15 amino acids. The germline CDR1 and CDR2 sequences are SGHTA and FQGNSA. DNA for the CDR3: TGTGCCAGCAGTTTGACAGGGAGGAGCACCGGGGAGCTGTTTTTT. Translation gives CASSLTGRSTGELFF.

The chain carries TRBV5-4 and TRBJ2-7; 8 bases line up with TRBD2. Germline CDR1 SGHNT, CDR2 YYREEE (reference sequence). CDR3 length equals 15 residues. V lost 0 bases to trimming and J lost 5 bases; unmatched junction nucleotides: 7. CDR3 residues: CASSLVGAGDHEQYF. CDR3 coding DNA: TGTGCCAGCAGCTTGGTTGGAGCGGGAGACCACGAGCAGTACTTC.

The chain carries TRBV30 and TRBJ1-3; maybe TRBD1 (6 bases). V lost 4 bases to trimming and J lost 0 bases, with 16 bases between them. The CDR3 contains 16 residues. Per germline, CDR1 GTSNPN and CDR2 SVGIG (reference sequence). In nucleotides, the CDR3 is TGTGCCTGGACCCCAAGGGGGTCCTACTCTGGAAACACCATATATTTT. It yields the protein CAWTPRGSYSGNTIYF.

This chain joins TRBV27 and TRBJ1-1; the D gene is possibly TRBD1 (5 bases). The germline V gene has CDR1 MNHEY and CDR2 SMNVEV (reference sequence). This CDR3 comprises 14 residues. The germline V and J ends were trimmed by 8 bases and 3 bases, with 16 bases remaining between them. The CDR3 protein is CASGSGLGHTEAFF. CDR3 sequence (DNA): TGTGCCAGCGGATCAGGGTTGGGGCACACTGAAGCTTTCTTT.

The V call is TRBV25-1, the J call TRBJ1-4; D gene unclear. V was clipped by 4 bases and J by 7 bases, with 10 bases between them. The CDR3 length is 13 residues. Germline V CDR1 and CDR2: MGHDK, SYGVNS. CDR3: CASSVPGGEKLFF. CDR3 in DNA: TGTGCCAGCAGTGTGCCAGGAGGTGAAAAACTGTTTTTT.

The chain has TRBV15 and TRBJ1-1; TRBD1 is a possible D gene (5 bases). This CDR3 is 14 amino acids long. Germline CDR1 is LNHNV and CDR2 is YYDKDF (reference sequence). Trimming left V 8 bases short and J 4 bases short, with 17 bases between. CDR3 in DNA: TGTGCCACCGCGGCGTCCCGGGGGACCACTGAAGCTTTCTTT. It encodes CATAASRGTTEAFF.

This clone was detected a few times. This sequence joins TRBV7-9 and TRBJ1-1; no definite D call. Deletions cut 4 bases from V and 4 bases from J, with 10 bases between. Per the germline V gene, CDR1 is SEHNR and CDR2 is FQNEAQ (reference sequence). The CDR3 extends over 13 amino acids. CDR3 protein: CASSYEGGTEAFF. CDR3 DNA sequence: TGTGCCAGCAGCTACGAGGGTGGCACTGAAGCTTTCTTT.

This clone was observed a few times. The rearrangement links TRBV12-5 to TRBJ2-3; 7 bases map to TRBD2. Germline loops: CDR1 LGHNT, CDR2 FRNRAP. V dropped 6 bases and J dropped 5; count of bases not matched to a gene: 14. The CDR3 runs to 16 residues. The CDR3 sequence: CASGRRGEAPQDTQYF. The CDR3 DNA is TGTGCTAGTGGCCGCCGGGGGGAGGCCCCCCAAGATACGCAGTATTTT.

This CDR3 is CASSSTSAFSYEQYF. CDR3 DNA: TGTGCCAGCAGTTCCACTAGCGCCTTCTCCTACGAGCAGTACTTC. The chain couples TRBV27 to TRBJ2-7, with 7 bases aligning to TRBD2. Germline V gene data show CDR1 as MNHEY and CDR2 as SMNVEV (reference sequence). The CDR3 is 15 amino acids. J gave up 0 bases and V 4 bases, and 6 bases lay outside the gene matches.